This T cell receptor (beta chain) originates from a study of OX40 agonist ivuxolimab in advanced cancers. General study findings and limits: No determination was made of the antigen specificity of the expanded peripheral T cells.

CDR1 is GTSNPN, CDR2 SVGIG, per germline (reference sequence). The CDR3 has 13 residues. V was pared by 3 bases and J by 5 bases, with 11 bases between. Concerning this clone: Its antigen is still unknown.

Some clones are missing from TCRdb's copy, which holds only in-frame ones; the method was immunoSEQ multiplex PCR. The sample contains about 64,000 clones, around four fifths of which appear only once. The clonotype was recovered from an adult with an advanced solid tumor such as melanoma, head and neck, liver or kidney cancer. The specimen comprised CD4+ or CD8+ T cells sorted from blood, sampled in a trial of the OX40 agonist ivuxolimab. The chain links TRBV30 to TRBJ1-5, with D perhaps TRBD1 (6 bases). DNA for the CDR3: TGTGCCTGGAGCCGGGGGGCCGATCAGCCCCAGCATTTT. Translated: CAWSRGADQPQHF. The full variable domain, rest sourced from reference TRBV30 and TRBJ1-5, is SQTIHQWPATLVQPVGSPLSLECTVEGTSNPNLYWYRQAAGRGLQLLFYSVGIGQISSEVPQNLSASRPQDRQFILSSKKLLLSDSGFYLCAWSRGADQPQHFGDGTRLSIL.